Sequencing of this TCR beta chain was carried out in a study of cytomegalovirus exposure and HLA in healthy donors (dated by TCRdb to 2016 to 2017). Describing the broader study: According to an earlier analysis of 587 of the donors, about 179 million T cells yielded 90 million to 140 million unique TCR beta sequences and less than 300 Gb of sequence data. The study aimed to test whether signatures of past pathogen exposure could be identified by cataloging public T cell receptors. To study patterns of TCR occurrence, a later analysis re-analyzed previously published TCR beta repertoires from several hundred donors and added high-resolution HLA genotyping. An early release that covered about 600 HLA-typed donors contained about 290 gigabases of sequencing data and tens of millions of unique TCR sequences. The later analysis used no new phenotypic data to find candidate immune exposures, relying instead on TCR beta sequences and their occurrence across donors. The number of typed donors differed by locus: 629-630 for A, B, C, DRB1 and DQB1; 500 to 550 for DQA1; some 610 for DPA1; and approximately 450 for DPB1. HLA typing included class I and class II loci at four-digit resolution. In an earlier analysis of a few hundred of the donors, high-throughput TCR beta sequencing was used to judge whether each TCR beta V gene segment behaved as functional or pseudogenic. A separate validation cohort of 100 to 150 different subjects was used in addition to the 666-subject first cohort. Donor age, sex, ethnicity and CMV serostatus were compiled together with the repertoire data. Because of strong linkage in the cohort, 5 or 6 DR-DQ haplotypes were treated as single units for association and clustering. High-throughput TCR immunosequencing, statistical association of individual TCRs with disease status, and machine learning were combined to predict cytomegalovirus infection status. In a later genetic analysis, genome-wide SNP genotypes for about 55% of the roughly 700 donors were used, and that subset was treated as a discovery cohort. Across approximately 400 genotyped donors of the cohort, an average of approximately 220,000 unique TCR beta nucleotide sequences per donor were sequenced, and roughly 20% of those sequences were non-productive. All discovery cohort repertoires had been generated on a single sequencing platform. Using immunosequencing, the study profiled T cell repertoires from fewer than 700 subjects and related those repertoires to cytomegalovirus serostatus. The genetic ancestry cluster associated with self-reported Caucasian donors included 81% of the approximately 430 genotyped donors. The paper as a whole reports these results and caveats: Broadly in line with IMGT annotations, most TCR beta V segments showed up in productive rearrangements about 87% or about 30% of the time in an earlier analysis of approximately 640 of the donors. In this cohort, only TCR beta chains were sequenced, and detectable features were limited by the absence of alpha or paired-chain data. Presence/absence analyses assumed roughly uniform sequencing depth across donors, an assumption that may not hold. A total of 150 or so TCR beta chains were listed by the study as associated with cytomegalovirus. A group of highly shared sequence variants was considered likely to be a technical artifact of the sequencing pipeline. Roughly 15 rarely observed V segments, including chromosome 9 orphons, were excluded from the earlier analysis of a few hundred of the donors because counts were too low. Assigning TCR associations to individual alleles was difficult when HLA alleles, especially DR and DQ, strongly co-occurred. In a later genetic analysis, a missense DCLRE1C variant was associated with V-gene and J-gene trimming of TCR beta chains, and the association was replicated in an independent cohort. Most TCR sequences were observed very rarely across donors, whereas some public TCRs were present in many individuals. A later analysis found that TCR association rates varied across HLA loci, with DRB1 alleles showing the most associated TCRs and HLA-C alleles the fewest. A later analysis found that most CMV-associated TCR beta chains appeared HLA-restricted, with HLA associations seemingly driven largely by CMV exposure. Because HLA typing was unavailable for some donors at each locus, only the typed subset was used in association tests. According to a later analysis, parvovirus B19, influenza, CMV and Epstein-Barr virus appeared linked to several top co-occurrence clusters. In a later analysis, 15,000 to 20,000 TCR beta sequences were associated with specific HLA alleles at a false discovery rate of 0.05. In a later analysis, HLA-associated TCR beta chains were found to be more clonally expanded and to have lower generation probabilities than equally common non-associated chains. A further reported finding was that TCR beta sequences accurately predicted the HLA-A and HLA-B alleles for most subjects in the first cohort. In vitro tests confirmed that a few of the cytomegalovirus-associated TCR beta chains recognize cytomegalovirus antigens. According to a later genetic analysis, donors in an Asian-associated ancestry cluster had fewer N-insertions in productive TCRs than the approximately 610-donor mean. The authors suggested that the approach could potentially be generalized to other disease states and immunological phenotypes. The classifier was reported to diagnose cytomegalovirus status with high specificity and sensitivity in both the original and validation cohorts. Some IMGT-functional V segments, including TRBV6-2 and TRBV6-3, could not be distinguished by the 87-base-pair reads and were therefore excluded. For the cohort, immune exposure information was limited to CMV serostatus. Correlated functional status among segregating V segments might reflect linkage disequilibrium, but an unknown experimental factor could not be ruled out.

As regards this clone: Its antigen is not yet known. Base qualities are not at hand, and no much larger clone is one base apart.

Including cysteine and phenylalanine, the CDR3 has 15 amino acids. Kept here is only the CDR3 DNA, which spans 45 bases and is read in frame from base 1. After removal of 4 bases from V and 0 bases from J, the junction retains 5 bases not matched to a gene. CDR1 and CDR2 are read off the germline V gene as SQVTM and ANQGSEA. Library construction relied on the immunoSEQ multiplex PCR assay. A mixture of 60 forward primers for TCR Vbeta segments and 13 reverse primers for TCR Jbeta segments was used in the multiplex PCR. Amplification of the CDR3 region of rearranged TCR beta genes was performed with a multiplex PCR assay on genomic DNA. On the Illumina HiSeq System, the amplified TCR beta libraries were sequenced as 87-base-pair reads. The study's own analysis went as follows. A later analysis counted around 72 million unique TCR beta chains across the 700 or so repertoires, and approximately 11 million of these chains were shared by at least two donors. Raw reads were error-corrected and collapsed into unique sequences by a nearest-neighbor algorithm in which closely related sequences were merged to remove PCR and sequencing errors. CDR3 sequences were aligned to IMGT reference sequences to assign V, D and J gene segments. For a sequence to be retained, a match of at least six nucleotides to both a V gene segment and a J gene segment was required. Rearrangements were called productive when the CDR3 lacked stop codons and stayed in frame with V and J; all others were non-productive. Following IMGT convention, CDR3 was defined as the stretch from the second conserved V-encoded cysteine up to the conserved J-encoded phenylalanine. The earlier analysis of about 640 of the donors excluded any sequence lacking an unambiguous match to a single V gene segment. In an earlier analysis of some 590 of the donors, a V segment was called functional when productive rearrangements were above 56.7%, and segregating when the standard deviation between donors exceeded 5%. To diagnose cytomegalovirus status from the catalog of TCR beta chain sequences, a statistical classification framework was built. V and J gene assignment, in a later analysis, came from comparing TCR nucleotide sequences with IMGT/GENE-DB human TR gene sequences. The TCRdist pipeline was used in a later analysis to assign CDR3 sequences and most-parsimonious VDJ recombination scenarios. In a later analysis, every TCR beta chain was defined by the combination of its CDR3 amino acid sequence and its V-gene family, and reads without a unique V-gene family were dropped. A later analysis removed several hundred highly shared, low-generation-probability nucleotide sequences to deal with suspected cross-contamination and a sequencing artifact. In a later analysis, a clonal expansion index was calculated for each public chain from normalized within-repertoire ranks of inferred template counts. A later analysis computed generation probabilities with a VDJ recombination model fitted to out-of-frame rearrangements, and checked the results against IGoR. Hypergeometric tests were used in a later analysis to score TCR-TCR, TCR-HLA and TCR-CMV co-occurrence, with a repertoire-size bias correction applied to the TCR pairs. A later analysis estimated false discovery rates by permuting HLA or CMV assignments 20 times. A later analysis grouped co-occurring TCRs with DBSCAN, adding TCRdist sequence similarity when clustering within HLA-allele-positive subsets. Repertoires with fewer than 30,000 or more than 120,000 public chains, plus five repertoires with anomalous nucleotide sharing, were excluded from co-occurrence clustering. TCRdb re-hosts the immuneACCESS table, in-frame sequences only. Its copies lack some clones; in the studies checked, an unresolved V gene accounts for under half of them, and the cause for the rest is not known. D and trimming were read from the DNA, whereas the V and J calls and clone size are those reported in that table. The sample table contains about 80,000 clones; only one count was recorded for approximately 67% of them. The ten top clones hold 4.4% of the sample.

In total, 666 healthy bone marrow donors made up the cohort. At the time of sampling, all cohort members were nominally healthy, though unrecorded immune exposures were likely present. The donor was CMV seropositive and belonged to the group of 250 to 300 seropositive cohort members. Every donor gave a peripheral blood sample, and the peripheral blood mononuclear cells from that sample were used for TCR beta sequencing. Genomic DNA extraction from the blood cell samples was performed with the Qiagen DNeasy Blood Extraction Kit. This sequence was found in a male donor in good health and CMV-seropositive. The chain is assembled from TRBV29-1 and TRBJ2-2; the central 7 bases match TRBD1. Material: PBMCs. The DNA reads as follows: TGCAGCGTTGGATACGGGACAGCGAACACCGGGGAGCTGTTTTTT. The resulting protein is CSVGYGTANTGELFF.